A single sample is the source of the 11 T cell receptor beta chains below, sequenced in a study of cytomegalovirus exposure and HLA in healthy donors. Primers included in the PCR were 60 Vbeta and 13 Jbeta primers. Data came from immunoSEQ multiplex PCR; TCRdb stores just in-frame clones and leaves some out. The data show some 180,000 clones, more than 75% seen once. Sequencing was performed on PBMCs. The origin of the receptors is a woman younger than 45 in good health and CMV-seropositive.

The DNA of the CDR3 is TGTGCCAGCCGGGGGGCAGGGGCGAACACCGGGGAGCTGTTTTTT. It yields the protein CASRGAGANTGELFF. This chain links TRBV28 with TRBJ2-2; a possible D gene is TRBD2 (7 bases). V gave up 8 bases and J gave up 0 bases, with 13 bases separating them. This CDR3 has 15 amino acids. Looked up from germline, CDR1 is MDHEN and CDR2 is SYDVKM.

The chain combines TRBV7-8 with TRBJ1-4; maybe TRBD1 (5 bases). Germline CDR1 reads SGHVS; CDR2 reads FQNEAQ. The CDR3 runs 16 residues. V gave up 5 bases and J gave up 6 bases, with 19 bases separating them. The CDR3 region has the DNA TGTGCCAGCAGCCCCCGGGGGAGGGGCCGGGATGAAAAACTGTTTTTT. Translation gives CASSPRGRGRDEKLFF.

V and J are TRBV29-1 and TRBJ1-5; possible D gene TRBD1, 6 bases. V dropped 4 bases and J dropped 0 bases, with 13 bases sitting between them. CDR3 length: 15 residues. CDR1 and CDR2 from the germline V gene are SQVTM and ANQGSEA. The CDR3 DNA reads TGCAGCGTTGGGGGGGGGCTTTTTAGCAATCAGCCCCAGCATTTT. It yields the protein CSVGGGLFSNQPQHF.

This sequence joins TRBV14 and TRBJ2-7, with D maybe TRBD2 (5 bases). The germline gives CDR1 SGHDN, CDR2 FVKESK. This CDR3 contains 17 residues. The V gene lost 4 bases and the J gene lost 0 bases, with 19 bases spanning the gap. The CDR3 reads CASSPPTRASRSYEQYF. The CDR3 nucleotides read TGTGCCAGCAGCCCACCTACCCGAGCTAGCCGCTCCTACGAGCAGTACTTC.

The J gene is TRBJ2-4, the V gene TRBV4-3; 7 bases agree with TRBD1. The CDR3 spans 13 residues. Germline CDR1 LGHNA, CDR2 YSLEER. The ends lost 9 bases at V and 1 base at J; junction bases unmatched: 3. This CDR3 reads CARQGVAKNIQYF. For the CDR3, the DNA is TGCGCCAGGCAGGGGGTGGCCAAAAACATTCAGTACTTC.

The V call is TRBV7-2, the J call TRBJ2-3, with TRBD2 matching over 7 bases. This CDR3 comprises 15 residues. In germline, CDR1 is SGHTA, CDR2 FQGNSA. The trim removed 1 base at V and 8 bases at J, leaving 9 bases unmatched. The DNA of the CDR3 is TGTGCCAGCAGCTTAGGGGAGGGGCCCCGGAGTACGCAGTATTTT. Its translation is CASSLGEGPRSTQYF.

The chain employs TRBV7-3 and TRBJ2-3, with D perhaps TRBD1 (5 bases). CDR3 size: 15 residues. The V and J ends lost 1 base and 5 bases respectively, with 13 bases between them. The germline gives CDR1 SGHTA, CDR2 FQGTGA. CDR3 residues: CASSLNSRAVDTQYF. The CDR3 DNA reads as TGTGCCAGCAGCTTAAATAGCAGGGCGGTAGATACGCAGTATTTT.

The chain has TRBV11-3 and TRBJ1-2, with TRBD1 identical over 9 bases. With V trimmed by 5 bases and J by 2 bases, 6 bases remained unmatched. The V gene's germline CDR1 is SGHNT and CDR2 YENEEA. The CDR3 totals 15 residues. CDR3 DNA: TGTGCCAGCAGCCCCCGACAGGGGGGAAACTATGGCTACACCTTC. As protein: CASSPRQGGNYGYTF. The variable domain in full, completed from reference TRBV11-3 and TRBJ1-2, reads EAGVVQSPRYKIIEKKQPVAFWCNPISGHNTLYWYLQNLGQGPELLIRYENEEAVDDSQLPKDRFSAERLKGVDSTLKIQPAELGDSAVYLCASSPRQGGNYGYTFGSGTRLTVV.

The sample holds one count of this clone. This chain joins TRBV7-2 and TRBJ2-1; 8 bases agree with TRBD2. CDR3 length: 15 amino acids. Germline assignment: CDR1 SGHTA and CDR2 FQGNSA. Trimming took 6 bases from V and 9 from J; bases not matched to a gene: 13. The CDR3 region is CASRLGGLVSGEQFF. The CDR3 coding sequence is TGTGCCAGCAGACTAGGGGGACTAGTTTCCGGTGAGCAGTTCTTC.

V gene TRBV4-1 combines with J gene TRBJ2-7, with D possibly being TRBD1 (6 bases). Germline V gene lookup returns CDR1 MGHRA and CDR2 YSYEKL. The ends were cut back, 4 bases at V and 3 bases at J, with 13 bases in the middle. CDR3 length equals 14 residues. The chain's CDR3 is CASSRPGQHYEQYF. CDR3 bases: TGCGCCAGCAGCCGGCCGGGACAACACTACGAGCAGTACTTC.

This chain uses TRBV18 with TRBJ2-7; TRBD1 matches at 8 bases. This CDR3 is 15 amino acids long. Germline V lookup: CDR1 KGHSH, CDR2 LQKENI. V shed 3 bases, J shed 2 bases, and the junction held 6 bases outside the gene matches. The CDR3 DNA reads TGTGCCAGCTCACCGGACAGGGTTAGAACCTACGAGCAGTACTTC. Translation gives CASSPDRVRTYEQYF.